This is a list of T cell receptor beta chains from one sample in a study of control samples from healthy donors and cancer patients. The assay was immunoSEQ multiplex PCR, and TCRdb's table has in-frame clones only and misses some. The repertoire holds more than 100,000 clones, with roughly nine tenths as singletons. The sequenced sample was blood. The receptors here all came from a woman in her late teens or twenties in good health. Each CDR3 is given with its conserved first and last residue. The order of the fields is J gene, V gene, D gene, clone size, CDR3 DNA, CDR3 protein. A D gene is named only where the DNA matches it firmly. Clone size appears in some rows only: once, few, many, or a class for an expanded clone.

TRBJ2-3 | TRBV27 | NA | NA | TGTGCCAGCAGCCTACTCCACACAGATACGCAGTATTTT | CASSLLHTDTQYF
TRBJ2-1 | TRBV9 | TRBD2 | NA | TGTGCCAGCAGCCCTAGGACTAGCGGGGGGGATGAGCAGTTCTTC | CASSPRTSGGDEQFF
TRBJ2-7 | TRBV7-9 | TRBD1 | NA | TGTGCCAGCGGGACAGGGGGTCGCGAGCAGTACTTC | CASGTGGREQYF
TRBJ1-2 | TRBV6-5 | NA | NA | TGTGCCAGCAGTTACGGGGGGGGGAGCTATGGCTACACCTTC | CASSYGGGSYGYTF
TRBJ2-3 | TRBV19 | NA | NA | TGTGCCAGTAAGGATCGGCATCCCAGCACAGATACGCAGTATTTT | CASKDRHPSTDTQYF
TRBJ2-2 | TRBV2 | NA | NA | TGTGCCAGCAGTGAAGCGGGAAGACACACCGGGGAGCTGTTTTTT | CASSEAGRHTGELFF
TRBJ2-1 | TRBV4-1 | NA | NA | TGCGCCAGCAGCCAAGATTACATTAATGAGCAGTTCTTC | CASSQDYINEQFF
TRBJ2-5 | TRBV4-3 | TRBD1 | NA | TGCGCCAGCAGCCAAGATTGGAGAGGGGGCTGGGAGACCCAGTACTTC | CASSQDWRGGWETQYF
TRBJ1-2 | TRBV4-1 | NA | NA | TGCGCCAGCAGCCAAGATTTACTGGGGGGCGCGAACTATGGCTACACCTTC | CASSQDLLGGANYGYTF
TRBJ2-1 | TRBV24-1 | NA | NA | TGTGCCACCTCTATCTGGGGCGATGAGCAGTTCTTC | CATSIWGDEQFF
TRBJ2-6 | TRBV6-2/TRBV6-3 | NA | NA | TGTGCCAGCAGTTACGGTGTTCGGGGGCAGGGGGATACTGGGGCCAACGTCCTGACTTTC | CASSYGVRGQGDTGANVLTF
TRBJ2-2 | TRBV30 | NA | NA | TGTGCCTGGAGGACGTTCGGAGGGTCCGGGGAGCTGTTTTTT | CAWRTFGGSGELFF
TRBJ2-7 | TRBV25-1 | TRBD1 | NA | TGTGCCAGCAGTGATAAATCCCGGACAGGGTTAAACGAGCAGTACTTC | CASSDKSRTGLNEQYF
TRBJ1-2 | TRBV6-2/TRBV6-3 | NA | NA | TGTGCCAGCAGTGACACAGATTATGGCTACACCTTC | CASSDTDYGYTF
TRBJ1-2 | TRBV18 | TRBD1 | NA | TGTGCCAGCTCACGGAGACAGGGTCATGAGTATGGCTACACCTTC | CASSRRQGHEYGYTF
TRBJ2-4 | TRBV3-1/TRBV3-2 | TRBD2 | NA | TGTGCCAGCAGCCAAGGGTTTAGCGGGAGGGCCATGGACATTCAGTACTTC | CASSQGFSGRAMDIQYF
TRBJ2-1 | TRBV21-1 | NA | NA | TGTGCCAGCAGCAGACTATTTGGGACAGGGGGGGATGGAGAGCAGTTCTTC | CASSRLFGTGGDGEQFF
TRBJ1-1 | TRBV12-3/TRBV12-4 | NA | NA | TGTGCCAGCAACCTACAGGGACTTGTGGATGCTTTCTTT | CASNLQGLVDAFF
TRBJ2-1 | TRBV28 | TRBD2 | NA | TGTGCCACCACCCCCGGGGGACTAGGTACCTACAATGAGCAGTTCTTC | CATTPGGLGTYNEQFF
TRBJ2-5 | TRBV6-2/TRBV6-3 | TRBD2 | NA | TGTGCCAGCAGTTCCGGACTAGTTGAAGGTACCCAGTACTTC | CASSSGLVEGTQYF
TRBJ1-1 | TRBV27 | NA | NA | TGTGCCAGCAGTTTATCCGCGGGGGAGGGGTACACTGAAGCTTTCTTT | CASSLSAGEGYTEAFF
TRBJ2-3 | TRBV24-1 | NA | NA | TGTGCCACCGCGTGGGGTGCGGATACGCAGTATTTT | CATAWGADTQYF
TRBJ1-4 | TRBV30 | NA | NA | TGTGCCTGGAGTACAGGTTTTAATGAAAAACTGTTTTTT | CAWSTGFNEKLFF
TRBJ1-1 | TRBV5-6 | NA | NA | TGTGCCAGCAGCTTGGAGAACAGGGTTGCTTTCTTT | CASSLENRVAFF
TRBJ2-1 | TRBV10-2 | NA | NA | TGCGCCAGCAAAAGTGAGACTCCGAATGAGCAGTTCTTC | CASKSETPNEQFF
TRBJ2-5 | TRBV10-2 | NA | NA | TGCGCCAGCAGTGAGTCCGTCAGGGTCGCGGAGACCCAGTACTTC | CASSESVRVAETQYF
TRBJ1-5 | TRBV28 | NA | NA | TGTGCCAGCAGTTTAGGTAGGGGGTCGTTGTGGCCCCAGCATTTT | CASSLGRGSLWPQHF
TRBJ1-2 | TRBV7-3 | NA | few | TGTGCCAGCAGCTTAGATGGACTGGGTAACTATGGCTACACCTTC | CASSLDGLGNYGYTF
TRBJ2-3 | TRBV19 | NA | NA | TGTGCCAGTAGTATAGGAGGGTTCACAGATACGCAGTATTTT | CASSIGGFTDTQYF
TRBJ2-7 | TRBV19 | NA | NA | TGTGCCAGTAGTATAGATCTTGACAGATACTCCTACGAGCAGTACTTC | CASSIDLDRYSYEQYF
TRBJ2-2 | TRBV5-4 | NA | NA | TGTGCCAGCAGCCAGGGCCTGAACACCGGGGAGCTGTTTTTT | CASSQGLNTGELFF
TRBJ1-4 | TRBV28 | NA | NA | TGTGCCAGCAGTTTCAGGGCCGAAAAACTGTTTTTT | CASSFRAEKLFF
TRBJ1-5 | TRBV7-2 | NA | NA | TGTGCCAGCAGCTTACAGATTGGCGGGAATCAGCCCCAGCATTTT | CASSLQIGGNQPQHF
TRBJ1-1 | TRBV24-1 | NA | NA | TGTGCCACCAGTGAGAACAGGATGGAGGGCACTGAAGCTTTCTTT | CATSENRMEGTEAFF
TRBJ1-2 | TRBV7-2 | TRBD1 | NA | TGTGCCGGCAGCCCCCCAGGGGGCAGTAGTGGCTACACCTTC | CAGSPPGGSSGYTF
TRBJ2-1 | TRBV30 | TRBD2 | NA | TGTGCCCGCGGGACTAGCGGCTCCTACAATGAGCAGTTCTTC | CARGTSGSYNEQFF
TRBJ1-4 | TRBV5-8 | NA | NA | TGTGCCAGCGGGCAAACTCCGGGCCAAAAACTGTTTTTT | CASGQTPGQKLFF
TRBJ2-3 | TRBV20-1 | NA | NA | TGCAGTGCCCGCCGGCCGGATACGCAGTATTTT | CSARRPDTQYF
TRBJ1-3 | TRBV15 | NA | NA | TGTGCCACCAGCAGAGACAGGGCCTCTGGAAACACCATATATTTT | CATSRDRASGNTIYF
TRBJ2-7 | TRBV20-1 | NA | NA | TGCAGTGCTAGACGTTACTCTGAGCAGTACTTC | CSARRYSEQYF
TRBJ1-4 | TRBV18 | NA | NA | TGTGCCAGCTCACGCACCGGGGGGGCGACTAATGAAAAACTGTTTTTT | CASSRTGGATNEKLFF
TRBJ1-1 | TRBV27 | TRBD1 | few | TGTGCCACTAGGGACAGGGGTTATGATGGCACTGAAGCTTTCTTT | CATRDRGYDGTEAFF
TRBJ1-1 | TRBV12-5 | NA | few | TGTGCTAGTGGTTTGGCCCTATCAGGTACGGGAGCTTTCTTT | CASGLALSGTGAFF
TRBJ1-2 | TRBV6-4 | NA | NA | TGTGCCAGCAACGCCAGGAGGGCCCCTGGCTATGGCTACACCTTC | CASNARRAPGYGYTF